This TCR beta chain was sequenced for a study of neurological immune-mediated disorders. The CDR3 length is 16 residues. Germline V lookup: CDR1 SGHDT, CDR2 YYEEEE. Trimming took 5 bases from V and 3 from J, leaving 18 bases between them. This clonotype has ten or more counts. The target antigen is unknown. General study results and limits: No sharing of CDR3 amino acid sequences was observed among expanded clones across subjects, suggesting private repertoires in all groups.

A 10-nucleotide random UMI tagged transcripts in template-switch 5'RACE cDNA synthesis. TCRdb reprocessed the 5' RACE reads with MiXCR, giving one entry per CDR3 protein. The sample contains 65,000 to 75,000 distinct CDR3 sequences, around 5% of which appear only once. The sample consisted of PBMCs. The V call is TRBV5-6, the J call TRBJ2-1; D might be TRBD2 (6 bases). This TCR was sampled from a human donor with multiple sclerosis. The donor label of this sample is uncertain. CDR3 sequence reads: CASRGTYGYNYNEQFF. DNA for the CDR3: TGTGCCAGCAGGGGGACTTATGGCTACAACTACAATGAGCAGTTCTTC.